A single T cell receptor beta chain is shown here with its context. The antigen remains unidentified. The data are from a study of OX40 agonist ivuxolimab in advanced cancers. Study summary: Three patients had partial responses: one hepatocellular carcinoma, two cutaneous melanoma. Study results and limitations: Among some nonresponders, normalized T-cell clonal expansion was also low. CD4+ and CD8+ blood T cells expanded clonally by week 6 at 0.1 to 3.0 mg/kg.

From germline, CDR1 is SGHDT and CDR2 YYEEEE. The CDR3 spans 15 residues. V shed 4 bases and J shed 2 bases, with 15 bases lying between them. Generated by immunoSEQ multiplex PCR, the TCRdb table keeps only in-frame clones and is missing some. This repertoire shows about 93,000 clones, around 92% found once; its top ten account for around 0.5%. This material consisted of CD4+ or CD8+ T cells sorted from blood, taken in a trial of the OX40 agonist ivuxolimab. The TCR sequence derives from an adult with an advanced solid tumor such as melanoma, head and neck, liver or kidney cancer. The chain joins TRBV5-6 to TRBJ2-5; TRBD2 might be the D (5 bases). The CDR3: CASSTSPAAQETQYF. DNA of the CDR3: TGTGCCAGCAGCACGTCCCCAGCGGCGCAAGAGACCCAGTACTTC.